This entry lists 22 T cell receptor beta chains sequenced from one sample in a study of cytomegalovirus exposure and HLA in healthy donors. The primer mix had 60 Vbeta and 13 Jbeta primers. Clones were read by immunoSEQ multiplex PCR, and TCRdb kept only the in-frame ones, dropping some. The sample yields around 57,000 clones, roughly 90% seen once. The sequenced sample consisted of PBMCs. Receptors originate from a man aged 30 to 39 in good health and CMV-seropositive.

The chain recombines TRBV2 with TRBJ2-1, with 11 bases aligning to TRBD2. The CDR3 consists of 13 residues. CDR1 and CDR2 (germline): SNHLY, FYNNEI. Losses at the gene ends were 5 bases for V and 14 bases for J; bases not matched to a gene: 8. CDR3 protein: CASSPNFSGREFF. CDR3 coding DNA: TGTGCCAGCAGTCCTAACTTTAGCGGGAGGGAGTTCTTC.

The chain recombines TRBV28 with TRBJ2-5, with 10 bases lining up with TRBD2. CDR3 length: 17 amino acids. The trim removed 2 bases at V and 4 bases at J, leaving 10 bases unmatched. Per germline, CDR1 MDHEN and CDR2 SYDVKM. The CDR3: CASSLGILAGEGETQYF. The CDR3 DNA reads TGTGCCAGCAGTTTAGGGATCCTAGCGGGAGAGGGAGAGACCCAGTACTTC.

V gene TRBV18 combines with J gene TRBJ2-5; 9 nucleotides align to TRBD1. Germline assignment: CDR1 KGHSH and CDR2 LQKENI. The CDR3 sequence is 15 residues long. V lost 2 bases to trimming and J lost 2 bases; unmatched junction nucleotides: 3. CDR3 DNA: TGTGCCAGCTCACCAGGACAGGGGAGACAAGAGACCCAGTACTTC. The encoded protein is CASSPGQGRQETQYF.

The chain combines TRBV6-5 with TRBJ1-5; TRBD1 is a possible D gene (6 bases). This CDR3 region has 15 residues. The V end was cut by 6 bases, the J end by 4 bases, with 16 bases between. CDR1 is MNHEY and CDR2 is SVGAGI in the germline V gene. The CDR3 DNA is TGTGCCAGCAGCCCCGGGACATTTCGGAATCAGCCCCAGCATTTT. Amino acid sequence: CASSPGTFRNQPQHF.

The V call is TRBV7-3, the J call TRBJ1-1; TRBD1 is a possible D gene (5 bases). V gave up 1 base and J gave up 1 base, with 13 bases separating them. CDR1 is SGHTA, CDR2 FQGTGA, per germline. The CDR3 runs to 16 residues. The CDR3 region has the DNA TGTGCCAGCAGCTTAATGGGACTGTTGAAGAACACTGAAGCTTTCTTT. It yields the protein CASSLMGLLKNTEAFF.

The chain employs TRBV4-1 and TRBJ1-1; weak D call: TRBD1 (5 bases). This CDR3 is 13 amino acids long. V was cut by 6 bases and J by 1 base, with 9 bases left in between. From germline, CDR1 is MGHRA and CDR2 YSYEKL. The CDR3, as DNA: TGCGCCAGCAGAATCGGGGGGAACACTGAAGCTTTCTTT. Translation gives CASRIGGNTEAFF.

For the CDR3, the DNA is TGTGCCAGCAGCTTAGGCAGAAACACTGAAGCTTTCTTT. It encodes CASSLGRNTEAFF. The chain uses TRBV7-3 and TRBJ1-1; D is unresolved. This CDR3 spans 13 amino acids. The V gene lost 2 bases and the J gene lost 2 bases, with 6 bases spanning the gap. Per germline, CDR1 SGHTA and CDR2 FQGTGA.

The chain uses TRBV6-5 and TRBJ1-5, with 8 bases that match TRBD1. J was trimmed by 5 bases and V by 5 bases; bases with no gene match: 8. In germline, CDR1 is MNHEY, CDR2 SVGAGI. The CDR3 is made up of 15 amino acids. CDR3: CASSTSGGADQPQHF. The CDR3 DNA reads as TGTGCCAGCAGTACATCAGGGGGCGCGGATCAGCCCCAGCATTTT.

The chain couples TRBV30 to TRBJ2-1; tentative D call: TRBD1 (6 bases). Trimming cost V 3 bases and J 5 bases, with 14 bases left between them. The CDR3 covers 14 residues. Germline CDR1 is GTSNPN and CDR2 is SVGIG (reference sequence). CDR3 residues: CAWSSRTENNEQFF. The CDR3 DNA reads as TGTGCCTGGAGCTCCCGGACAGAGAACAATGAGCAGTTCTTC.

The CDR3 loop is CASSLAPGQTPQYF. As DNA, the CDR3 is TGCGCCAGCAGCTTGGCGCCGGGACAGACTCCGCAGTATTTT. The rearrangement uses TRBV5-1 and TRBJ2-3, with 7 bases fitting TRBD1. This CDR3 is built from 14 residues. Germline V CDR1 and CDR2: SGHRS, YFSETQ. The junction had 8 bases not matched to a gene; V was cut back by 0 bases and J by 10 bases. Filled out from reference TRBV5-1 and TRBJ2-3, the complete variable domain reads KAGVTQTPRYLIKTRGQQVTLSCSPISGHRSVSWYQQTPGQGLQFLFEYFSETQRNKGNFPGRFSGRQFSNSRSEMNVSTLELGDSALYLCASSLAPGQTPQYFGPGTRLTVL.

This chain uses TRBV10-3 with TRBJ2-7, with a possible D match to TRBD1 (6 bases). CDR3 length: 13 residues. V lost 4 bases, J lost 2 bases, and 9 bases lay in between. Germline V lookup: CDR1 ENHRY, CDR2 SYGVKD. This CDR3 reads CAISGQVTYEQYF. Here the CDR3 DNA reads TGTGCCATCAGTGGACAGGTGACCTACGAGCAGTACTTC.

This sequence joins TRBV5-6 and TRBJ1-3; weak D call: TRBD1 (5 bases). CDR1 SGHDT and CDR2 YYEEEE come from the germline V gene. Trimming took off 1 base at V and 0 bases at J, with 8 bases between the two ends. The CDR3 loop spans 15 amino acids. CDR3 protein: CASSLRGTSGNTIYF. In nucleotides, the CDR3 is TGTGCCAGCAGCTTGCGGGGGACCTCTGGAAACACCATATATTTT.

This clone was detected once. The rearrangement joins TRBV11-3 to TRBJ2-7, with a possible D match to TRBD1 (5 bases). CDR1 is SGHNT and CDR2 is YENEEA in the germline V gene. Trimming took off 1 base at V and 2 bases at J, with 21 bases between the two ends. This CDR3 is 18 amino acids long. This CDR3 is CASSLAYRQAAGPYEQYF. The CDR3, as DNA: TGTGCCAGCAGCTTAGCCTACAGGCAGGCCGCCGGTCCCTACGAGCAGTACTTC.

The V call is TRBV16, the J call TRBJ2-2; maybe TRBD2 (7 bases). The length of the CDR3 is 16 residues. Trimming took 4 bases from V and 5 from J, leaving 17 bases between them. Germline values: CDR1 KGHSY, CDR2 FQNENV. The CDR3 is CASSLDPGGTTGELFF. CDR3 coding DNA: TGTGCCAGCAGCCTCGACCCGGGGGGCACGACCGGGGAGCTGTTTTTT.

The chain uses TRBV9 and TRBJ2-2; TRBD1 matches 8 bases. Germline trimming cut 4 bases from V and 6 bases from J; bases unmatched to any gene: 8. Germline CDR1 reads SGDLS; CDR2 reads YYNGEE. CDR3 length: 15 residues. The CDR3 loop is CASSTQGAGAGELFF. CDR3 DNA sequence: TGTGCCAGCAGCACCCAGGGGGCCGGCGCCGGGGAGCTGTTTTTT. The whole variable domain, filled in from reference TRBV9 and TRBJ2-2, reads DSGVTQTPKHLITATGQRVTLRCSPRSGDLSVYWYQQSLDQGLQFLIQYYNGEERAKGNILERFSAQQFPDLHSELNLSSLELGDSALYFCASSTQGAGAGELFFGEGSRLTVL.

The rearrangement links TRBV7-9 to TRBJ2-3; 15 bases are shared with TRBD2. The CDR3 runs 17 residues. Germline V gene sequence: CDR1 SEHNR, CDR2 FQNEAQ (reference sequence). J gave up 2 bases and V 5 bases, and 5 bases lay outside the gene matches. As DNA, the CDR3 is TGTGCCAGCAGCCTGGGACTAGCGGGAGGTCTCACAGATACGCAGTATTTT. Encoded protein: CASSLGLAGGLTDTQYF. Combining the CDR3 with reference TRBV7-9 and TRBJ2-3 gives the whole variable domain DTGVSQNPRHKITKRGQNVTFRCDPISEHNRLYWYRQTLGQGPEFLTYFQNEAQLEKSRLLSDRFSAERPKGSFSTLEIQRTEQGDSAMYLCASSLGLAGGLTDTQYFGPGTRLTVL.

The chain is built from TRBV6-5 and TRBJ2-1, with 7 positions matching TRBD1. The CDR3 is 13 amino acids. Germline V gene data show CDR1 as MNHEY and CDR2 as SVGAGI. The V gene end was trimmed by 6 bases and the J gene end by 3 bases; junction bases not matched to a gene: 2. CDR3 protein: CASRWDSYNEQFF. CDR3 bases: TGTGCCAGCAGGTGGGACAGCTACAATGAGCAGTTCTTC.

The chain carries TRBV6-5 and TRBJ2-1, with 9 bases lining up with TRBD1. J gave up 7 bases and V 0 bases, and 7 bases lay outside the gene matches. The length of the CDR3 is 16 residues. Germline V gene data show CDR1 as MNHEY and CDR2 as SVGAGI. The CDR3 nucleotides are TGTGCCAGCAGTTACTCGATGGGACAGGGCGTAAATGAGCAGTTCTTC. Protein: CASSYSMGQGVNEQFF.

This chain links TRBV21-1 with TRBJ2-5; TRBD2 was called by the table and not checked on the DNA. TRBJ2-7 explains the end of the DNA better; the J call may be wrong. TRBV21-1 is marked as a pseudogene. The CDR3 has 12 residues. CDR3 nucleotide sequence: TGTGCCAGCAGCAGGCGGCCCTACGAGCAGTACTTC. Encoded protein: CASSRRPYEQYF.

The chain employs TRBV29-1 and TRBJ2-1, with D unclear. The CDR3 runs to 13 residues. Trimming shortened V by 6 bases and J by 0 bases, and 9 bases separated the two germline ends. Germline V lookup: CDR1 SQVTM, CDR2 ANQGSEA. The CDR3 protein is CSVPLSSYNEQFF. CDR3 sequence (DNA): TGCAGCGTCCCCCTTAGCTCCTACAATGAGCAGTTCTTC.

This clone was seen just once. This rearrangement joins TRBV7-3 to TRBJ2-1; the match to TRBD2 covers 7 bases. CDR3 length equals 14 residues. V gave up 3 bases and J gave up 3 bases; unmatched junction bases: 2. Germline V lookup: CDR1 SGHTA, CDR2 FQGTGA. For the CDR3, the DNA is TGTGCCAGCAGCTTTGGGGGGGACTACAATGAGCAGTTCTTC. Translation: CASSFGGDYNEQFF.

On this clone: Its ends do not fully match the called genes, so a read error is possible. The rearrangement joins TRBV7-9 to TRBJ2-1, with TRBD2 as a possible D gene (6 bases). Germline CDR1 SEHNR, CDR2 FQNEAQ (reference sequence). The CDR3 has 16 amino acids. CDR3 protein: CSSSPGSRPPYNEQFF. CDR3 DNA: TGTTCCAGCAGCCCCGGGAGTAGACCCCCATACAATGAGCAGTTCTTC.